This TCR beta chain was retrieved from a study of vaccination effects on CD4 cells after COVID-19. Study conclusions and caveats: Nearly all vaccine-induced clones in healthy recipients recognized only SARS-CoV-2.

Under the ViraFEST assay, PBMC were stimulated with viral peptide pools so that antigen-specific CD4+ T cells expanded. Sequencing was performed afterwards. With roughly 10 days of culture completed, CD4+ T cells were isolated. Participants received two doses of either the BNT162b2 or mRNA-1273 vaccine. IL-2 medium was substituted for half the medium on days 3 and 7. From germline, CDR1 is KGHSH and CDR2 LQKENI. V was cut by 6 bases and J by 5 bases, with 13 bases left in between. The CDR3 length is 13 residues. With respect to this clone: What it binds is unknown.

The repertoire was sequenced with immunoSEQ multiplex PCR; TCRdb's copy has only in-frame clones and lacks some. The sample lists under 85,000 clones, roughly 80% occurring once. The rearrangement uses TRBV18 and TRBJ2-5, with D possibly being TRBD2 (5 bases). Sequencing used CD4+ T cells from PBMCs cultured with HCoV-OC43 spike peptides, obtained after COVID-19 vaccination. Documented subset: HCoV-OC43 spike overlapping peptide pool stimulation. This TCR came from a human donor who received a COVID-19 vaccine. CDR3 amino acids: CASSPRASETQYF. DNA of the CDR3: TGTGCCAGCTCCCCGCGGGCCTCGGAGACCCAGTACTTC. Using reference TRBV18 and TRBJ2-5 for the parts outside the CDR3, the full variable domain is NAGVMQNPRHLVRRRGQEARLRCSPMKGHSHVYWYRQLPEEGLKFMVYLQKENIIDESGMPKERFSAEFPKEGPSILRIQQVVRGDSAAYFCASSPRASETQYFGPGTRLLVL.